This passage covers 11 T cell receptor beta chains from one sample sequenced in a study of CD8 T cells in ankylosing spondylitis. Findings and caveats of the study: Ankylosing spondylitis blood appeared to carry a characteristic TCR beta motif of fewer than 10 highly homologous variants.

No antigens are known for them. Each CDR3 protein gets one entry after TCRdb re-called the 5' RACE reads with MiXCR. The data show around 440,000 distinct CDR3 sequences, with 15% to 20% seen just once and over 1% held by the top ten. The source material was blood, either unsorted or a sorted T cell fraction (not recorded which). Every receptor here comes from a male donor with ankylosing spondylitis.

This rearrangement joins TRBV20-1 to TRBJ1-2; 7 nucleotides match TRBD1. The ends lost 3 bases at V and 6 bases at J; junction bases unmatched: 4. The CDR3 totals 12 residues. Germline assignment: CDR1 DFQATT and CDR2 SNEGSKA (reference sequence). The DNA for the CDR3 is TGCAGTGCTAGTGGACAGGTGAATGGCTACACCTTC. It is translated as CSASGQVNGYTF.

CDR3 residues: CASSFQGGGRNTGELFF. DNA of the CDR3: TGTGCCAGCAGCTTCCAAGGGGGCGGGAGGAACACCGGGGAGCTGTTTTTT. J is TRBJ2-2 and V is TRBV7-2, with D perhaps matching TRBD1 or TRBD2 (7 bases each). The length of the CDR3 is 17 residues. The V gene lost 3 bases and the J gene lost 1 base, with 15 bases spanning the gap. From germline, CDR1 is SGHTA and CDR2 FQGNSA.

The rearrangement links TRBV5-1 to TRBJ2-2; D is unclear. V lost 4 bases, J lost 1 base, and 8 bases lay in between. The CDR3 spans 14 residues. Germline loops: CDR1 SGHRS, CDR2 YFSETQ. The CDR3 loop is CASSKPENTGELFF. DNA for the CDR3: TGCGCCAGCAGCAAGCCAGAGAACACCGGGGAGCTGTTTTTT. Together with reference TRBV5-1 and TRBJ2-2, the CDR3 gives the full variable domain: KAGVTQTPRYLIKTRGQQVTLSCSPISGHRSVSWYQQTPGQGLQFLFEYFSETQRNKGNFPGRFSGRQFSNSRSEMNVSTLELGDSALYLCASSKPENTGELFFGEGSRLTVL.

The gene calls are TRBV7-8 and TRBJ2-5; D tentatively reads TRBD1 or TRBD2 (6 bases each). This CDR3 has 18 amino acids. CDR1 is SGHVS and CDR2 is FQNEAQ in the germline V gene. V was pared by 1 base and J by 1 base, with 19 bases between. In DNA form, the CDR3 reads TGTGCCAGCAGCTTAGGAGTCTTGCCGAGGGGGGCCCAAGAGACCCAGTACTTC. Protein sequence: CASSLGVLPRGAQETQYF.

The chain couples TRBV7-3 to TRBJ1-1; a possible D gene is TRBD1 (6 bases). V shed 2 bases and J shed 0 bases, with 10 bases lying between them. Germline CDR1 and CDR2: SGHTA and FQGTGA. The CDR3 consists of 15 residues. The CDR3 region is CASSLLGAVNTEAFF. The CDR3, as DNA: TGTGCCAGCAGCTTATTGGGGGCAGTGAACACTGAAGCTTTCTTT.

At least ten counts were recorded for this clonotype. This sequence joins TRBV7-6 and TRBJ2-2; D remains ambiguous. The CDR3 has 13 amino acids. Trimming cost V 0 bases and J 7 bases, with 6 bases left between them. Looked up from germline, CDR1 is SGHVS and CDR2 is FNYEAQ. The CDR3 sequence: CASSLAEHGELFF. DNA of the CDR3: TGTGCCAGCAGCTTAGCTGAGCACGGGGAGCTGTTTTTT. Full variable domain (rest looked up from reference TRBV7-6 and TRBJ2-2): GAGVSQSPRYKVTKRGQDVALRCDPISGHVSLYWYRQALGQGPEFLTYFNYEAQQDKSGLPNDRFSAERPEGSISTLTIQRTEQRDSAMYRCASSLAEHGELFFGEGSRLTVL.

The chain links TRBV5-6 to TRBJ1-1; D is unclear. CDR1 and CDR2 (germline): SGHDT, YYEEEE. The CDR3 covers 13 residues. With 2 bases removed from V and 1 base from J, the gap between germline ends came to 6 bases. CDR3 nucleotides: TGTGCCAGCAGCTTTGACAAGAACACTGAAGCTTTCTTT. Its translation: CASSFDKNTEAFF. Variable domain in full (rest from reference TRBV5-6 and TRBJ1-1): DAGVTQSPTHLIKTRGQQVTLRCSPKSGHDTVSWYQQALGQGPQFIFQYYEEEERQRGNFPDRFSGHQFPNYSSELNVNALLLGDSALYLCASSFDKNTEAFFGQGTRLTVV.

In its sample, this clonotype was seen a few times. This rearrangement joins TRBV27 to TRBJ2-3, with TRBD2 matching 8 bases. V dropped 8 bases and J dropped 3; count of bases not matched to a gene: 7. The germline V gene has CDR1 MNHEY and CDR2 SMNVEV (reference sequence). CDR3 length equals 14 residues. CDR3 protein: CASVRKRGTDTQYF. The CDR3 bases are TGTGCCAGCGTCAGAAAGCGGGGGACAGATACGCAGTATTTT.

The V and J genes are TRBV6-1 and TRBJ1-1; D gene uncertain. This CDR3 comprises 15 residues. The ends were cut back, 3 bases at V and 5 bases at J, with 16 bases in the middle. Per germline, CDR1 MNHNS and CDR2 SASEGT. The CDR3 DNA reads TGTGCCAGCAGTGAGGTGGGCGGGCGGTGGACTGAAGCTTTCTTT. Translation: CASSEVGGRWTEAFF.

The genes are TRBV20-1 and TRBJ1-4; perhaps TRBD1 as D (5 bases). V gave up 3 bases and J gave up 8 bases, with 10 bases separating them. Germline V gives CDR1 DFQATT, CDR2 SNEGSKA (reference sequence). The CDR3 runs to 12 residues. The CDR3 region is CSASVRGEKLFF. The CDR3 DNA reads TGCAGTGCTAGTGTGCGGGGGGAAAAACTGTTTTTT.

This CDR3 is CASRRQGTSGNTIYF. The CDR3, as DNA: TGTGCCAGCAGACGACAGGGGACCTCTGGAAACACCATATATTTT. This chain joins TRBV6-1 and TRBJ1-3; 8 nucleotides align to TRBD1. V shed 6 bases, J shed 0 bases, and the junction held 4 bases outside the gene matches. Germline assignment: CDR1 MNHNS and CDR2 SASEGT. The CDR3 is 15 residues long.